This TCR beta chain emerged from a study of early T cells in non-severe SARS-CoV-2 infection. Looking at the study overall: Sequenced bulk RNA came from whole blood that was unsorted, and chains were unpaired.

Germline-derived CDR1 and CDR2 are KGHDR and SFDVKD. This CDR3 comprises 14 residues. The V and J ends lost 5 bases and 6 bases respectively, with 14 bases between them. From the 5' RACE reads, TCRdb called clonotypes with MiXCR, one entry per CDR3 protein. The data show roughly 41,000 distinct CDR3 sequences, over 5% seen once. This clonotype was recorded a few times. The sample consisted of whole blood, taken at baseline. The receptor comes from an adult who was a healthcare worker with PCR-confirmed SARS-CoV-2 infection or an uninfected control (not recorded which). This chain connects TRBV24-1 to TRBJ2-3; D possibly uses TRBD1 or TRBD2 (5 bases each). Here the CDR3 DNA reads TGTGCCACCAGTGGCTTTGACAGAGGGGATACGCAGTATTTT. Translated, it gives CATSGFDRGDTQYF.